These 17 T cell receptor beta chains share one sample of origin, sequenced in a study of T cells in Graves' hyperthyroidism and ophthalmopathy. It was RNA transcripts that yielded the amplified TCR beta CDR3 regions. A set of HTBI primers served as the primers for a first-round RT-PCR of the TCR CDR3. TCRdb called the multiplex PCR reads again in MiXCR, with one record for every CDR3 protein. The data contain roughly 700,000 distinct CDR3 sequences, about 18% of them singletons. Material for sequencing was blood. All receptors come from a man over 45 with Graves' hyperthyroidism.

Only a few counts were recorded for this clonotype. The CDR3 reads CASSQVLLAGSNEQFF. The CDR3 coding sequence is TGTGCCAGCAGCCAAGTGCTACTAGCGGGCTCCAATGAGCAGTTCTTC. This rearrangement joins TRBV3-1 to TRBJ2-1, with TRBD2 identical over 9 bases. Trimming removed 1 base from V and 6 bases from J; junction bases left unmatched: 7. Germline V CDR1 and CDR2: LGHDT, YNNKEL (reference sequence). This CDR3 is 16 amino acids long.

This sequence joins TRBV12-3 or TRBV12-4 and TRBJ2-6; the D gene is possibly TRBD2 (5 bases). V lost 3 bases and J 8 bases, leaving 14 bases between the germline ends. The CDR3 extends over 15 amino acids. In DNA, the CDR3 is TGTGCCAGCAGTTTTAATGGGCCCGGGACCAACGTCCTGACTTTC. This encodes CASSFNGPGTNVLTF.

The gene calls are TRBV4-3 and TRBJ2-7, with D possibly called TRBD1 or TRBD2 (5 bases each). Trimming removed 1 base at V and 3 bases at J, with 16 bases between. This CDR3 contains 16 residues. The germline gives CDR1 LGHNA, CDR2 YSLEER. The CDR3 spells CASSQATLGPLYEQYF. Here the CDR3 DNA reads TGCGCCAGCAGCCAAGCTACGTTGGGACCGCTCTACGAGCAGTACTTC.

This clonotype came up a few times. V gene TRBV5-1 combines with J gene TRBJ2-1; 7 bases map to TRBD2. This CDR3 spans 17 amino acids. Germline trimming cut 4 bases from V and 2 bases from J; bases unmatched to any gene: 12. CDR1 is SGHRS, CDR2 YFSETQ, per germline. CDR3 sequence reads: CASSPISSGPAYNEQFF. DNA for the CDR3: TGCGCCAGCAGCCCCATCTCTAGCGGACCAGCCTACAATGAGCAGTTCTTC. Looking up the rest from reference TRBV5-1 and TRBJ2-1 gives the full variable domain: KAGVTQTPRYLIKTRGQQVTLSCSPISGHRSVSWYQQTPGQGLQFLFEYFSETQRNKGNFPGRFSGRQFSNSRSEMNVSTLELGDSALYLCASSPISSGPAYNEQFFGPGTRLTVL.

CDR3 sequence reads: CAWSISTGRAFF. As DNA, the CDR3 is TGTGCCTGGAGTATATCTACAGGGAGAGCTTTCTTT. V gene TRBV30 combines with J gene TRBJ1-1, with D possibly TRBD1 on 6 matching bases. V gave up 2 bases and J gave up 10 bases, with 14 bases separating them. Germline V CDR1 and CDR2: GTSNPN, SVGIG (reference sequence). The CDR3 is 12 residues long. The variable domain in full, completed from reference TRBV30 and TRBJ1-1, reads SQTIHQWPATLVQPVGSPLSLECTVEGTSNPNLYWYRQAAGRGLQLLFYSVGIGQISSEVPQNLSASRPQDRQFILSSKKLLLSDSGFYLCAWSISTGRAFFGQGTRLTVV.

This clonotype was seen repeatedly, ten times or more. This chain joins TRBV11-2 and TRBJ2-3, with D uncertain. Germline CDR1 SGHAT, CDR2 FQNNGV. The CDR3 totals 11 residues. The V end lost 5 bases, the J end lost 6 bases, and 6 bases lay between the germline ends. The CDR3 spells CASSHADTQYF. In nucleotides, the CDR3 is TGTGCCAGCAGCCACGCTGATACGCAGTATTTT.

As for this clonotype: A much larger clone sits a single nucleotide away, making a read error possible. V gene TRBV27 combines with J gene TRBJ2-1; D is perhaps TRBD1 or TRBD2 (7 bases each). Per the germline V gene, CDR1 is MNHEY and CDR2 is SMNVEV (reference sequence). This CDR3 is built from 15 residues. CDR3 protein: CASSFRAGGGNKQFF. The DNA of the CDR3 is TGTGCCAGCAGTTTCCGGGCAGGGGGGGGCAATAAGCAGTTCTTC.

This clonotype was counted at least ten times. This chain links TRBV7-9 with TRBJ2-7; 14 bases agree with TRBD2. V shed 5 bases, J shed 6 bases, and the junction held 3 bases outside the gene matches. The CDR3 runs 14 residues. Germline V CDR1 and CDR2: SEHNR, FQNEAQ (reference sequence). The DNA of the CDR3 is TGTGCCAGCAGCGGACTAGCGGGAGGCAGCGAGCAGTACTTC. Its translation: CASSGLAGGSEQYF.

V gene TRBV25-1 combines with J gene TRBJ2-5; TRBD1 or TRBD2 may be the D gene (5 bases each). The CDR3 covers 14 residues. Trimming cost V 1 base and J 5 bases, with 11 bases left between them. Germline V gives CDR1 MGHDK, CDR2 SYGVNS. The CDR3 nucleotides read TGTGCCAGCAGTGAATCGGGGCTAACGGAGACCCAGTACTTC. Translation: CASSESGLTETQYF. The full variable domain, in which reference TRBV25-1 and TRBJ2-5 provide the parts outside the CDR3, is EADIYQTPRYLVIGTGKKITLECSQTMGHDKMYWYQQDPGMELHLIHYSYGVNSTEKGDLSSESTVSRIRTEHFPLTLESARPSHTSQYLCASSESGLTETQYFGPGTRLLVL.

The rearrangement uses TRBV4-1 and TRBJ1-5; D unresolved. The CDR3 is made up of 14 amino acids. The ends were cut back, 3 bases at V and 5 bases at J, with 11 bases in the middle. Germline lookup yields CDR1 MGHRA and CDR2 YSYEKL. In DNA, the CDR3 is TGCGCCAGCAGCCAGTATATGCAGCATCAGCCCCAGCATTTT. Amino acid sequence: CASSQYMQHQPQHF.

The chain has TRBV20-1 and TRBJ1-5, with D possibly TRBD1 on 5 matching bases. Looked up from germline, CDR1 is DFQATT and CDR2 is SNEGSKA (reference sequence). Trimming pared 3 bases from V and 2 bases from J, leaving 11 bases between. This CDR3 is built from 14 residues. The CDR3 here is CSARSETGNQPQHF. CDR3 coding DNA: TGCAGTGCTAGGTCAGAGACAGGCAATCAGCCCCAGCATTTT.

This clonotype has at least ten counts. This chain links TRBV4-3 with TRBJ1-2; a possible D gene is TRBD1 (5 bases). Germline CDR1 is LGHNA and CDR2 is YSLEER. Deletions cut 0 bases from V and 2 bases from J, with 10 bases between. The CDR3 has 15 residues. The CDR3 region is CASSQESRGNYGYTF. DNA of the CDR3: TGCGCCAGCAGCCAAGAGTCACGGGGGAACTATGGCTACACCTTC.

This clonotype was counted a few times. This chain joins TRBV3-1 and TRBJ1-3; D is uncertain. The CDR3 runs to 14 residues. V was cut by 4 bases and J by 4 bases, with 11 bases left in between. Per germline, CDR1 LGHDT and CDR2 YNNKEL (reference sequence). The CDR3 nucleotides read TGTGCCAGCAGCCGACCACGGAGCGGAAACACCATATATTTT. This translates into CASSRPRSGNTIYF.

This CDR3 reads CASRATQSSYEQYF. The CDR3 nucleotides read TGTGCCAGCAGGGCGACACAGAGCTCCTACGAGCAGTACTTC. The chain recombines TRBV6-1 with TRBJ2-7; D not certain. This CDR3 is built from 14 residues. Germline V lookup: CDR1 MNHNS, CDR2 SASEGT. V shed 6 bases and J shed 0 bases, with 12 bases lying between them.

Note on this clonotype: One end of the junction fails to match germline, which may point to a read error. The chain is built from TRBV3-1 and TRBJ1-1; D may be TRBD1 (6 bases). The CDR3 has 14 residues. Germline V lookup: CDR1 LGHDT, CDR2 YNNKEL (reference sequence). CDR3 residues: CAGSQTGMNTEAFF. CDR3 sequence (DNA): TGTGCCGGCAGCCAGACAGGAATGAACACTGAAGCTTTCTTT.

This clonotype has ten or more counts. The rearrangement links TRBV3-1 to TRBJ1-3, with TRBD1 matching over 7 bases. CDR1 is LGHDT, CDR2 YNNKEL, per germline (reference sequence). Trimming removed 4 bases from V and 9 bases from J; junction bases left unmatched: 3. The CDR3 is made up of 12 amino acids. In nucleotides, the CDR3 is TGTGCCAGCAGCCTGAACAGGGGCACCATATATTTT. Encoded protein: CASSLNRGTIYF.

The sample holds a few counts of this clonotype. The chain's CDR3 is CASSEASMRGSYGYTF. For the CDR3, the DNA is TGTGCCAGCAGTGAAGCCTCTATGAGGGGTTCCTATGGCTACACCTTC. This chain links TRBV6-1 with TRBJ1-2, with D tentatively TRBD1 (5 bases). Germline V gene sequence: CDR1 MNHNS, CDR2 SASEGT. This CDR3 is built from 16 residues. V was cut by 0 bases and J by 4 bases, with 15 bases left in between.